This TCR beta chain was retrieved from a study of T cell clonality in common variable immunodeficiency. Here immunoSEQ multiplex PCR was the method, and the copy in TCRdb shows in-frame clones only, minus some. The record shows roughly 70,000 clones for this sample, with no singletons present. This clone has at least ten counts. The TCR comes from a person between 18 and 70 years old in good health. Sequences were obtained from peripheral blood mononuclear cells.

Partial CDR3 DNA: TGTGCCAGCAGCCACGGGACACGGGCTATGGGGGCCAACGTC. Amino acids: CASSHGTRAMGANV. The entire CDR3 reads CASSHGTRAMGANVLTF. The V call is TRBV16, the J call TRBJ2-6; maybe TRBD1 (6 bases). The read stops 3 residues short of the end of the CDR3; the missing end is completed from the germline J gene. This CDR3 is 17 amino acids long. In germline, CDR1 is KGHSY, CDR2 FQNENV. V lost 3 bases and J 4 bases, leaving 16 bases between the germline ends.